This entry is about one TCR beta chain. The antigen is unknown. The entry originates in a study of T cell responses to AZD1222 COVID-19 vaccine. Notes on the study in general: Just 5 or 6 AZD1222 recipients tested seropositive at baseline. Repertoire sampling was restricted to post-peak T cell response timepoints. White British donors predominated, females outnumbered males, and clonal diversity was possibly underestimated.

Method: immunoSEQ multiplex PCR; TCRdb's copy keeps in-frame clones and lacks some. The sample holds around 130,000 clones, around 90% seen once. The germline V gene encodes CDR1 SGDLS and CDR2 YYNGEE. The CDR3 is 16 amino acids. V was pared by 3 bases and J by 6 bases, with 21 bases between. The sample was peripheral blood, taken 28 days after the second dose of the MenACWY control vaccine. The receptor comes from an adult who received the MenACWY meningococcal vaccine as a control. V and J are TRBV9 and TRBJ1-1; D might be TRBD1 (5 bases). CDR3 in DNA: TGTGCCAGCAGCGCGGACAAAGGGGTTGAACAATCTGAAGCTTTCTTT. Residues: CASSADKGVEQSEAFF.